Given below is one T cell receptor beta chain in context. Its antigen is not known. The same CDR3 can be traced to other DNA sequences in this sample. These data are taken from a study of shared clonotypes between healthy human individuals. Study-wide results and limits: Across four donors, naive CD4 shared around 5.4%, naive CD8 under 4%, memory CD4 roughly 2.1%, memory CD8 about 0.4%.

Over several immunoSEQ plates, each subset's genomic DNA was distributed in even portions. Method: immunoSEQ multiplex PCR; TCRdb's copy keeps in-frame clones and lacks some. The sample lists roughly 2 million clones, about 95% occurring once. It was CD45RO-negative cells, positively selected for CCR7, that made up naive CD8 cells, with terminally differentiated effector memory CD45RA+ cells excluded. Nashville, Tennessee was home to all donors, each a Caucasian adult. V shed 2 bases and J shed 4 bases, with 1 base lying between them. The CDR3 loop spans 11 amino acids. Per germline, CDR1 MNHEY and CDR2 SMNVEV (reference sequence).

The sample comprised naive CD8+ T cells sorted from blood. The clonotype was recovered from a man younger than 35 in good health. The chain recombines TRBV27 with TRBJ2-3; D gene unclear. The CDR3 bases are TGTGCCAGCAGTTTAGCAGATACGCAGTATTTT. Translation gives CASSLADTQYF.